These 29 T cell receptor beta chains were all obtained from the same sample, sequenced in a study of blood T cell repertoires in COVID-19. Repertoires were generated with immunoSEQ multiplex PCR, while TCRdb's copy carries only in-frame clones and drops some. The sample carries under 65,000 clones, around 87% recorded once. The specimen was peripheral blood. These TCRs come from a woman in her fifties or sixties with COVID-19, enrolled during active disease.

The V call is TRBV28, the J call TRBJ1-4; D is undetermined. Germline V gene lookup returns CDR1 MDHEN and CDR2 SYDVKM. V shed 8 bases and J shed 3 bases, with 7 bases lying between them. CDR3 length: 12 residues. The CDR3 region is CASQDPNEKLFF. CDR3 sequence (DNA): TGTGCCAGCCAGGATCCTAATGAAAAACTGTTTTTT.

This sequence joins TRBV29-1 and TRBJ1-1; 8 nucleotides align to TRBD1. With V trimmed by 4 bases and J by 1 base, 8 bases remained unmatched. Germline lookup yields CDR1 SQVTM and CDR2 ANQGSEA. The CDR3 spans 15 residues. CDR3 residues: CSVGLAGGWNTEAFF. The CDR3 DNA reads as TGCAGCGTTGGTTTGGCAGGGGGCTGGAACACTGAAGCTTTCTTT.

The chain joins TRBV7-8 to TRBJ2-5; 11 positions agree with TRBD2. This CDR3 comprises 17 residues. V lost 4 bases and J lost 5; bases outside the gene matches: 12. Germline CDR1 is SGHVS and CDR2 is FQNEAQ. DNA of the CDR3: TGTGCCAGCAGCTCAAGACCCGGACTAGCGGGTACGGAGACCCAGTACTTC. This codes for CASSSRPGLAGTETQYF.

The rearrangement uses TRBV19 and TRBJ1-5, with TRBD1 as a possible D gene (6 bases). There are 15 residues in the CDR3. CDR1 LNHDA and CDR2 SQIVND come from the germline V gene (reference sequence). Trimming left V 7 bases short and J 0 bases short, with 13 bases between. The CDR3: CASNRQVDSNQPQHF. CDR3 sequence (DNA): TGTGCCAGTAACAGACAGGTAGATAGCAATCAGCCCCAGCATTTT.

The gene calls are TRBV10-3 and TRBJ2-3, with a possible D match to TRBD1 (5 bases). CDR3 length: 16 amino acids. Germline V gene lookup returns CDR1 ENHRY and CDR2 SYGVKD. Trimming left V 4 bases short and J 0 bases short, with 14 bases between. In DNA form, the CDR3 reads TGTGCCATCAGTGTCCTAGGGGCTCACAGCACAGATACGCAGTATTTT. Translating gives CAISVLGAHSTDTQYF.

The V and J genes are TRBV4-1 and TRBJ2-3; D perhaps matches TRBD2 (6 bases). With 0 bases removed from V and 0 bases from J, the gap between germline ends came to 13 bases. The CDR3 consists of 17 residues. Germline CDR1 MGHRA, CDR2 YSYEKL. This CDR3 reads CASSQETVAASTDTQYF. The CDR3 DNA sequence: TGCGCCAGCAGCCAAGAGACTGTAGCGGCGAGCACAGATACGCAGTATTTT.

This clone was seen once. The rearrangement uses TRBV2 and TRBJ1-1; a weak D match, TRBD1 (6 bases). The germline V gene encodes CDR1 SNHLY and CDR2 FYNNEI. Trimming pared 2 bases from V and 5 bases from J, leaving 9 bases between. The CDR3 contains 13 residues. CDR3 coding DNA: TGTGCCAGCAGTGAACAGGGGAGAACTGAAGCTTTCTTT. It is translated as CASSEQGRTEAFF. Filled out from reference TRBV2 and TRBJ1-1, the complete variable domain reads EPEVTQTPSHQVTQMGQEVILRCVPISNHLYFYWYRQILGQKVEFLVSFYNNEISEKSEIFDDQFSVERPDGSNFTLKIRSTKLEDSAMYFCASSEQGRTEAFFGQGTRLTVV.

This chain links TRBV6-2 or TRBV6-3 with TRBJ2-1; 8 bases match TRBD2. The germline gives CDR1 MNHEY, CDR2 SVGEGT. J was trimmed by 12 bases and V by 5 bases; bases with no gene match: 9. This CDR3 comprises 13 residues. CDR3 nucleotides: TGTGCCAGCAGTCCCAGCGGGAGTGGAAGGCAGTTCTTC. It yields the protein CASSPSGSGRQFF.

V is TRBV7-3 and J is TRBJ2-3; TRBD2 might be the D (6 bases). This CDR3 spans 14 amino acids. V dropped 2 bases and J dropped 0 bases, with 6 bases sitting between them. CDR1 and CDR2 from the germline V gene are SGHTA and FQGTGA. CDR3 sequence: CASSLAGSTDTQYF. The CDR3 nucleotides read TGTGCCAGCAGCTTAGCGGGGAGCACAGATACGCAGTATTTT.

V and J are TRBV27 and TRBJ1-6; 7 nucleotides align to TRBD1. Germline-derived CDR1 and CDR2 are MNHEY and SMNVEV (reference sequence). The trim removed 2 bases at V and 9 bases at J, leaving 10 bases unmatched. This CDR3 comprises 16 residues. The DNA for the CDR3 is TGTGCCAGCAGTTTACTCCCAGGGGGAAGTAGTTCACCCCTCCACTTT. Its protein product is CASSLLPGGSSSPLHF.

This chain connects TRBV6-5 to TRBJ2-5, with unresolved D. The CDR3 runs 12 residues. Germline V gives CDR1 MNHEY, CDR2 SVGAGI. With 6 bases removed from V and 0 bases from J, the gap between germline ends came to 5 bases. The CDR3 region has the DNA TGTGCCAGCAGCAGGTACCAAGAGACCCAGTACTTC. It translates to CASSRYQETQYF.

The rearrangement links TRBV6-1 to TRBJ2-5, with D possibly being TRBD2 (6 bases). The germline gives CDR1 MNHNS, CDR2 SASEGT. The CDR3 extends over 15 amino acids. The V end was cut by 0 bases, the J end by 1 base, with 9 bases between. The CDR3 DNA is TGTGCCAGCAGTGAAGCAGGAGGGGCCCAAGAGACCCAGTACTTC. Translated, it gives CASSEAGGAQETQYF.

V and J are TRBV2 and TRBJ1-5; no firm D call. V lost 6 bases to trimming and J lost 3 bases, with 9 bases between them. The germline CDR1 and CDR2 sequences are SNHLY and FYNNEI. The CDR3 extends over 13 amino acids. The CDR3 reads CASRTPNNQPQHF. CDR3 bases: TGTGCCAGCAGAACTCCCAACAATCAGCCCCAGCATTTT.

CDR3 in DNA: TGTGCCTGGAAAGCGGGAGGGTTTCGAAGAACCGGGGAGCTGTTTTTT. It codes for CAWKAGGFRRTGELFF. The rearrangement uses TRBV30 and TRBJ2-2, with TRBD2 identical over 10 bases. V was pared by 4 bases and J by 5 bases, with 10 bases of the junction left unmatched. Germline CDR1 is GTSNPN and CDR2 is SVGIG (reference sequence). The CDR3 totals 16 residues.

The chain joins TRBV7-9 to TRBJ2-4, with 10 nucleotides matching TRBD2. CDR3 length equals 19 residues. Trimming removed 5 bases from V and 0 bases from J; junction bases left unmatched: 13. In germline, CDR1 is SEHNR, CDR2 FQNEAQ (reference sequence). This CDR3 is CASSPGFLAGALAKNIQYF. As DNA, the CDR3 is TGTGCCAGCAGCCCAGGGTTCCTAGCGGGAGCCTTAGCCAAAAACATTCAGTACTTC.

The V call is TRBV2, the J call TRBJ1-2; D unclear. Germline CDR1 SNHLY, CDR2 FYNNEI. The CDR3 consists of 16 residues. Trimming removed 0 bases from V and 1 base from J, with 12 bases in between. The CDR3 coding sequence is TGTGCCAGCAGTGAAGCGACCAGACTTTTTAACTATGGCTACACCTTC. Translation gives CASSEATRLFNYGYTF.

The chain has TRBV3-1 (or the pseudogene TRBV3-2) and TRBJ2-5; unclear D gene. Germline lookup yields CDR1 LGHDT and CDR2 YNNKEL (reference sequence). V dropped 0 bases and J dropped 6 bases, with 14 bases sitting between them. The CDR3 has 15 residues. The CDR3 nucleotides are TGTGCCAGCAGCCAAGATTTAGCCCCGGCCCAGACCCAGTACTTC. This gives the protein CASSQDLAPAQTQYF.

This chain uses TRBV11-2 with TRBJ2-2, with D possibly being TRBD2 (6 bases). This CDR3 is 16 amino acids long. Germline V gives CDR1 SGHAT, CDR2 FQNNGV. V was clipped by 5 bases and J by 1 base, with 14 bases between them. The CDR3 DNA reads TGTGCCAGCAGCCGGGGGATTGGGCAGAACACCGGGGAGCTGTTTTTT. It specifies CASSRGIGQNTGELFF.

CDR3 sequence: CASQQRRFSYEQYF. For the CDR3, the DNA is TGTGCCAGCCAGCAGCGAAGATTCTCCTACGAGCAGTACTTC. The chain uses TRBV6-5 and TRBJ2-7; the D is unclear. Germline CDR1 is MNHEY and CDR2 is SVGAGI. This CDR3 spans 14 amino acids. The V and J ends lost 8 bases and 0 bases respectively, with 14 bases between them.

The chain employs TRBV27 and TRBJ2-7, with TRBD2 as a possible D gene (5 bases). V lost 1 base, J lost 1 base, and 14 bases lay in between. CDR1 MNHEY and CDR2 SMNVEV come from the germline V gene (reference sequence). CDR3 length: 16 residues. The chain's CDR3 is CASSLFWERVSYEQYF. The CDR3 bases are TGTGCCAGCAGTTTATTCTGGGAGAGGGTTTCCTACGAGCAGTACTTC.

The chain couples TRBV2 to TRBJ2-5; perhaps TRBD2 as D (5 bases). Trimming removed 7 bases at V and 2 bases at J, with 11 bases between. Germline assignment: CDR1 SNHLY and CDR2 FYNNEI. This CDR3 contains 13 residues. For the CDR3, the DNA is TGTGCCAGCATCGGGGTCCCTCAAGAGACCCAGTACTTC. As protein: CASIGVPQETQYF.

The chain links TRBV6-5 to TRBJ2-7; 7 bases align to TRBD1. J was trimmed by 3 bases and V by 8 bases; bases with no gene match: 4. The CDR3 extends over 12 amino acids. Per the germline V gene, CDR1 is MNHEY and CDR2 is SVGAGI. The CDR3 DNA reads TGTGCCAGCCAGGGGGATCGCTACGAGCAGTACTTC. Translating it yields CASQGDRYEQYF.

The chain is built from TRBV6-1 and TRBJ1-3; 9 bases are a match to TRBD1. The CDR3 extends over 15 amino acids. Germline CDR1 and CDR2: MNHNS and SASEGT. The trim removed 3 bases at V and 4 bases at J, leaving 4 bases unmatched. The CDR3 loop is CASSEDRGWGNTIYF. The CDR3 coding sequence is TGTGCCAGCAGTGAGGACAGGGGTTGGGGAAACACCATATATTTT.

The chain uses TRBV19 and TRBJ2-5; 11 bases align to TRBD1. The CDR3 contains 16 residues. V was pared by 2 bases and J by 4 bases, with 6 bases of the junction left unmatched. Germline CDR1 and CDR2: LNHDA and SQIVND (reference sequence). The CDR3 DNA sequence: TGTGCCAGTAGTATAACCGGGACAGGGGGATCAGAGACCCAGTACTTC. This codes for CASSITGTGGSETQYF.

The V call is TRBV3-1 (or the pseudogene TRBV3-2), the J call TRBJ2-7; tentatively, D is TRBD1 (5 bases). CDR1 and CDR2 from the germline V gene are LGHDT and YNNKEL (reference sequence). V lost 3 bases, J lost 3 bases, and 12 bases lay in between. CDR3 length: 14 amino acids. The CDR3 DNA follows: TGTGCCAGCAGCCACCAGGGAAATTACTACGAGCAGTACTTC. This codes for CASSHQGNYYEQYF.

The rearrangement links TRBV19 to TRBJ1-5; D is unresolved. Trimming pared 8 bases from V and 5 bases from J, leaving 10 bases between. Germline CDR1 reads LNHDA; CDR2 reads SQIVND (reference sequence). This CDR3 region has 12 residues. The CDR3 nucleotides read TGTGCCAGTGCGGGAGATTATCAGCCCCAGCATTTT. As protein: CASAGDYQPQHF.

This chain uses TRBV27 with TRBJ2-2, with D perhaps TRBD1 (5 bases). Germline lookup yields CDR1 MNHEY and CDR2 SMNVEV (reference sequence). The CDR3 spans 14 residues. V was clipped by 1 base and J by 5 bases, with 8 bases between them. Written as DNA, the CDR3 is TGTGCCAGCAGTTTATTGGGGCGAACCGGGGAGCTGTTTTTT. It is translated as CASSLLGRTGELFF.

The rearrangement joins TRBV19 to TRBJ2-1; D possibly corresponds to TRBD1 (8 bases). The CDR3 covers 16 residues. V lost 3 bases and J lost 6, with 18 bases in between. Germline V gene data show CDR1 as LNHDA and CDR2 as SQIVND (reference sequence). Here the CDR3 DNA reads TGTGCCAGTAGTATTCGCGGGGGACAGGCATCCAATGAGCAGTTCTTC. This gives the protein CASSIRGGQASNEQFF.

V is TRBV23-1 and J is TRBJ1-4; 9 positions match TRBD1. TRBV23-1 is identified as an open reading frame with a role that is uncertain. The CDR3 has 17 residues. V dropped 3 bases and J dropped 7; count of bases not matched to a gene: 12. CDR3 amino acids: CASSQVRDRVFGEKLFF. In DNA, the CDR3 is TGCGCCAGCAGTCAGGTCCGGGACAGGGTTTTCGGTGAAAAACTGTTTTTT.